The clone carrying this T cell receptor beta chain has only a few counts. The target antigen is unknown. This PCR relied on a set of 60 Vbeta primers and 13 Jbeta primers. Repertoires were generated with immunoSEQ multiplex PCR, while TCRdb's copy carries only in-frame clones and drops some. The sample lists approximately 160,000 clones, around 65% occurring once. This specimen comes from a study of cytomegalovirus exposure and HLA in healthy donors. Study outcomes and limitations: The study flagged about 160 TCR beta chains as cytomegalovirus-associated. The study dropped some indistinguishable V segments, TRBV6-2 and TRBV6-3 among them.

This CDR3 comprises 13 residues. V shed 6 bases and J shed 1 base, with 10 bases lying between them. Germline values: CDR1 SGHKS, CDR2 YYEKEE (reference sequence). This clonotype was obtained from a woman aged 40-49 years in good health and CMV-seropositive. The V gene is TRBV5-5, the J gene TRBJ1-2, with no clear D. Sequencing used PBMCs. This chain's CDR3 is CASMRDLNYGYTF. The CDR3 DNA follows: TGTGCCAGCATGCGCGATCTTAACTATGGCTACACCTTC.